The 12 T cell receptor beta chains below all came from one sample that was sequenced in a study of blood T cell repertoires in COVID-19. Libraries were prepared by immunoSEQ multiplex PCR; TCRdb keeps only in-frame clonotypes and omits some of them. The sample records some 75,000 clones, 90% being singletons. The sample was peripheral blood. Receptors were obtained from a human donor in a cohort sampled during active COVID-19.

This chain links TRBV3-1 (or the pseudogene TRBV3-2) with TRBJ2-7; weak D call: TRBD2 (5 bases). This CDR3 is built from 16 residues. V was clipped by 0 bases and J by 6 bases, with 18 bases between them. Germline V gene sequence: CDR1 LGHDT, CDR2 YNNKEL (reference sequence). The CDR3 DNA follows: TGTGCCAGCAGCCAAGATTGTTGGACTCCAAGTCTCGAGCAGTACTTC. Protein product: CASSQDCWTPSLEQYF.

The chain recombines TRBV6-6 with TRBJ2-7; TRBD1 agrees at 8 bases. V was pared by 5 bases and J by 5 bases, with 20 bases of the junction left unmatched. Germline V CDR1 and CDR2: MNHNY, SVGAGI (reference sequence). This CDR3 has 18 residues. The CDR3 DNA reads TGTGCCAGCAGTCCAATCGTGTCCAGGACAGGGTACGGCCACGAGCAGTACTTC. This gives the protein CASSPIVSRTGYGHEQYF.

The V gene is TRBV7-6, the J gene TRBJ2-5; 10 nucleotides match TRBD2. The J segment lost 5 bases and the V segment lost 5 bases, leaving 11 bases of the junction unmatched. Germline V gives CDR1 SGHVS, CDR2 FNYEAQ. The CDR3 is 16 amino acids. The CDR3 nucleotides are TGTGCCAGCAGCCTAGGGGCTAGCGGGGGAGGGGAGACCCAGTACTTC. Protein sequence: CASSLGASGGGETQYF.

This chain joins TRBV10-1 and TRBJ2-7; D is ambiguous. This CDR3 is 12 amino acids long. V lost 2 bases and J 3 bases, leaving 5 bases between the germline ends. Germline assignment: CDR1 WNHNN and CDR2 SYGVQD (reference sequence). Written as DNA, the CDR3 is TGCGCCAGCAGTGAGGGCAGCTACGAGCAGTACTTC. It yields the protein CASSEGSYEQYF.

The chain combines TRBV6-5 with TRBJ1-2; 8 bases align to TRBD1. This CDR3 comprises 15 residues. V was clipped by 9 bases and J by 7 bases; unmatched bases: 16. Germline V CDR1 and CDR2: MNHEY, SVGAGI. Written as DNA, the CDR3 is TGTGCCAGTCGCCCGGACAGGGTGTTAGTGGGTGGCTACACCTTC. Encoded protein: CASRPDRVLVGGYTF.

This rearrangement joins TRBV10-3 to TRBJ2-7; maybe TRBD1 (5 bases). V lost 0 bases and J 3 bases, leaving 12 bases between the germline ends. Germline CDR1 reads ENHRY; CDR2 reads SYGVKD. This CDR3 contains 15 residues. In DNA, the CDR3 is TGTGCCATCAGTGAGTCGACAGTGGTCAACTACGAGCAGTACTTC. It yields the protein CAISESTVVNYEQYF.

This clone was counted a single time. This chain uses TRBV27 with TRBJ1-1, with unresolved D. This CDR3 spans 13 amino acids. V was shortened by 5 bases and J by 1 base, with 8 bases between the two germline ends. Germline assignment: CDR1 MNHEY and CDR2 SMNVEV (reference sequence). CDR3 sequence reads: CASSLTGNTEAFF. In DNA, the CDR3 is TGTGCCAGCAGTCTCACGGGGAACACTGAAGCTTTCTTT.

The rearrangement links TRBV7-6 to TRBJ2-2; tentatively, D is TRBD2 (6 bases). The germline V gene has CDR1 SGHVS and CDR2 FNYEAQ. The V gene lost 5 bases and the J gene lost 0 bases, with 13 bases spanning the gap. The length of the CDR3 is 16 residues. The CDR3 DNA is TGTGCCAGCAGCGCACTTGGCGGGGCGAACACCGGGGAGCTGTTTTTT. Translating gives CASSALGGANTGELFF.

The V and J genes are TRBV4-3 and TRBJ2-3; a possible D gene is TRBD2 (6 bases). Trimming removed 1 base at V and 4 bases at J, with 15 bases between. The germline CDR1 and CDR2 sequences are LGHNA and YSLEER. The CDR3 is 16 residues long. Here the CDR3 reads CASSQARGGIADTQYF. The CDR3, as DNA: TGCGCCAGCAGCCAAGCCCGGGGAGGAATCGCAGATACGCAGTATTTT.

The chain combines TRBV2 with TRBJ1-2; 7 bases agree with TRBD1. This CDR3 is 15 amino acids long. The ends lost 6 bases at V and 8 bases at J; junction bases unmatched: 15. Per germline, CDR1 SNHLY and CDR2 FYNNEI. The CDR3: CASSGRDREVLGYTF. CDR3 nucleotides: TGTGCCAGCAGCGGGAGAGACAGGGAAGTTCTGGGCTACACCTTC.

In its sample, this clone was seen a few times. V and J are TRBV11-1 and TRBJ2-3; 10 bases fit TRBD2. Germline CDR1 reads SGHAT; CDR2 reads FQDESV (reference sequence). The CDR3 consists of 14 residues. V lost 5 bases, J lost 7 bases, and 6 bases stayed unmatched. Here the CDR3 DNA reads TGTGCCAGCAGCCCAGCGGGGGGGCAGAATACGCAGTATTTT. It translates to CASSPAGGQNTQYF.

This sequence joins TRBV6-6 and TRBJ2-7; D remains ambiguous. V shed 2 bases and J shed 6 bases, with 8 bases lying between them. The CDR3 consists of 12 residues. Germline values: CDR1 MNHNY, CDR2 SVGAGI (reference sequence). In DNA form, the CDR3 reads TGTGCCAGCAGTTACCCCCCCGGCGAGCAGTACTTC. This sequence encodes CASSYPPGEQYF.